This T cell receptor beta chain was retrieved from a study of blood T cell repertoires in COVID-19. Study-level background: Nucleic acid was either cDNA or gDNA, and it came from T cells, B-cell-depleted T cells, or PBMCs.

This CDR3 comprises 14 residues. Germline V gene lookup returns CDR1 MNHNS and CDR2 SASEGT. Trimming removed 0 bases at V and 5 bases at J, with 8 bases between. In the authors' methods: Scientists estimated how many nucleated cells there were by amplifying reference gene primers. TCRdb's table, derived via immunoSEQ multiplex PCR, lists solely in-frame clones and lacks some. That table gives V, J and clone size, and the DNA gave D and trimming. Of a few hundred thousand clones in the sample, approximately 86% were seen once. This TCR came from a man aged 30-40 years with active or convalescent COVID-19. The rearrangement uses TRBV6-1 and TRBJ1-5; D gene unclear. Sequencing was done on a sample of peripheral blood. In DNA form, the CDR3 reads TGTGCCAGCAGTGAAGCGACATCCGATCAGCCCCAGCATTTT. Translated: CASSEATSDQPQHF.